This T cell receptor beta chain was recovered during a study of glioma-infiltrating T cells. The iRepertoire nested amplicon-rescue multiplex PCR amplified TCR alpha and beta CDR3s from RNA. TCRdb recomputed calls from the multiplex PCR reads with MiXCR, one row per CDR3 protein. Of approximately 400,000 distinct CDR3 sequences in the sample, roughly two fifths were seen once. Trimming removed 2 bases at V and 10 bases at J, with 7 bases between. The CDR3 has 11 amino acids. Points from the study as a whole: A blood CDR3 motif signature was depleted in highly divergent patients.

Regarding this clonotype: Antigen specificity is unknown. Without the conserved terminal phenylalanine or tryptophan, this CDR3 likely stems from a read error.

The sequence was obtained from a human donor with low-grade glioma or glioblastoma, undergoing nonglioma brain surgery, or in good health (not recorded which). The chain joins TRBV12-3 or TRBV12-4 to TRBJ2-3; D gene uncertain. Source material: glioma tissue, nonneoplastic brain tissue, or PBMCs (not recorded which). The CDR3 loop is CASSLTMSQYY. CDR3 sequence (DNA): TGTGCCAGCAGTTTAACTATGTCGCAGTATTAT.